Shown below are 16 T cell receptor beta chains from a single sample sequenced in a study of blood T cell repertoires in COVID-19. The table came from immunoSEQ multiplex PCR; TCRdb's copy has only in-frame clones and leaves some out. The sample shows approximately 450,000 clones, around 88% of them seen only once. Sequences were obtained from peripheral blood. These receptors were obtained from a woman under 40 with acute or convalescent COVID-19.

The chain couples TRBV6-1 to TRBJ2-3; 7 bases fit TRBD2. With V trimmed by 0 bases and J by 4 bases, 10 bases remained unmatched. Germline V gene sequence: CDR1 MNHNS, CDR2 SASEGT. The CDR3 loop spans 17 amino acids. The CDR3 region is CASSEARSSGAPDTQYF. CDR3 in DNA: TGTGCCAGCAGTGAAGCGCGGTCCAGCGGGGCCCCAGATACGCAGTATTTT.

The chain is built from TRBV7-2 and TRBJ1-1; 10 nucleotides align to TRBD1. V trimming: 2 bases; J trimming: 4 bases; junction bases outside the gene matches: 4. Germline V gene lookup returns CDR1 SGHTA and CDR2 FQGNSA. CDR3 length: 15 amino acids. In DNA, the CDR3 is TGTGCCAGCAGCTTACGACAGGGGGCTGGCACTGAAGCTTTCTTT. Protein product: CASSLRQGAGTEAFF.

The gene calls are TRBV27 and TRBJ2-7, with D possibly matching TRBD2 (6 bases). Deletions cut 6 bases from V and 5 bases from J, with 14 bases between. This CDR3 contains 13 residues. The germline V gene encodes CDR1 MNHEY and CDR2 SMNVEV (reference sequence). The CDR3 nucleotides are TGTGCCAGCAGGTACGGGGGAGGCAACGAGCAGTACTTC. This codes for CASRYGGGNEQYF.

The chain couples TRBV5-1 to TRBJ2-5; 11 positions match TRBD1. Germline V gene sequence: CDR1 SGHRS, CDR2 YFSETQ. Unmatched junction bases numbered 7, after V lost 2 bases and J lost 4 bases. The CDR3 covers 16 residues. CDR3 residues: CASSLPGTGGPETQYF. In nucleotides, the CDR3 is TGCGCCAGCAGCTTACCTGGGACAGGGGGGCCAGAGACCCAGTACTTC.

The genes are TRBV4-1 and TRBJ1-1; D perhaps matches TRBD1 (5 bases). CDR3 length: 18 residues. Germline assignment: CDR1 MGHRA and CDR2 YSYEKL. The V and J ends lost 1 base and 2 bases respectively, with 20 bases between them. CDR3 nucleotides: TGCGCCAGCAGCCAAGTCCAGTTGGGAGGGGTCGAAAACACTGAAGCTTTCTTT. It specifies CASSQVQLGGVENTEAFF.

This sequence joins TRBV9 and TRBJ1-2, with 10 bases that match TRBD1. CDR1 is SGDLS and CDR2 is YYNGEE in the germline V gene. V trimming: 3 bases; J trimming: 8 bases; junction bases outside the gene matches: 16. This CDR3 is built from 17 residues. In nucleotides, the CDR3 is TGTGCCAGCAGCGCCCGGGACAGGGGCGTTTTAGGCGAGGGCTACACCTTC. As protein: CASSARDRGVLGEGYTF.

This sequence joins TRBV5-1 and TRBJ2-3, with TRBD2 identical over 7 bases. CDR3 size: 16 residues. Trimming cost V 0 bases and J 5 bases; bases outside gene matches: 9. Per germline, CDR1 SGHRS and CDR2 YFSETQ. The CDR3 DNA reads TGCGCCAGCAGCTTGGAGGGTCTAGCGGTTAGAGATACGCAGTATTTT. This gives the protein CASSLEGLAVRDTQYF. The whole variable domain, remainder taken from reference TRBV5-1 and TRBJ2-3, is KAGVTQTPRYLIKTRGQQVTLSCSPISGHRSVSWYQQTPGQGLQFLFEYFSETQRNKGNFPGRFSGRQFSNSRSEMNVSTLELGDSALYLCASSLEGLAVRDTQYFGPGTRLTVL.

The chain recombines TRBV24-1 with TRBJ2-3, with D perhaps TRBD2 (6 bases). V was clipped by 4 bases and J by 4 bases, with 11 bases between them. The CDR3 contains 14 residues. In germline, CDR1 is KGHDR, CDR2 SFDVKD. Written as DNA, the CDR3 is TGTGCCACCAGTGACCCGCGGAGGGCAGATACGCAGTATTTT. Translation: CATSDPRRADTQYF.

The chain joins TRBV4-1 to TRBJ2-5; 8 bases match TRBD2. CDR3 length: 13 residues. Per the germline V gene, CDR1 is MGHRA and CDR2 is YSYEKL. J gave up 5 bases and V 4 bases, and 3 bases lay outside the gene matches. CDR3 bases: TGCGCCAGCAGCCTGGGACTAGTGGAGACCCAGTACTTC. This codes for CASSLGLVETQYF.

The rearrangement uses TRBV28 and TRBJ1-1; 9 nucleotides align to TRBD1. Germline lookup yields CDR1 MDHEN and CDR2 SYDVKM. The CDR3 spans 15 residues. V lost 2 bases and J lost 6; bases outside the gene matches: 7. CDR3 protein: CASSLRGQGWPEAFF. CDR3 DNA: TGTGCCAGCAGTTTACGAGGACAGGGGTGGCCTGAAGCTTTCTTT.

Written as DNA, the CDR3 is TGTGCCAGCAGTTTTGGCGGGGCGGTGAGCATTCAGTACTTC. Translated, it gives CASSFGGAVSIQYF. V gene TRBV28 combines with J gene TRBJ2-4; D perhaps matches TRBD2 (6 bases). With 3 bases removed from V and 9 bases from J, the gap between germline ends came to 15 bases. The CDR3 length is 14 residues. Germline CDR1 MDHEN, CDR2 SYDVKM. Together with reference TRBV28 and TRBJ2-4, the CDR3 gives the full variable domain: DVKVTQSSRYLVKRTGEKVFLECVQDMDHENMFWYRQDPGLGLRLIYFSYDVKMKEKGDIPEGYSVSREKKERFSLILESASTNQTSMYLCASSFGGAVSIQYFGAGTRLSVL.

The chain carries TRBV12-3 or TRBV12-4 and TRBJ2-5; no clear D. This CDR3 is built from 13 residues. V was clipped by 0 bases and J by 3 bases, with 5 bases between them. The CDR3 DNA reads TGTGCCAGCAGTTTAGCTAATGAAGAGACCCAGTACTTC. Amino acids: CASSLANEETQYF.

This clone was found once. The chain carries TRBV9 and TRBJ2-5; TRBD2 matches at 7 bases. CDR1 SGDLS and CDR2 YYNGEE come from the germline V gene. The CDR3 extends over 15 amino acids. V shed 0 bases and J 5 bases; nucleotides not matched to a gene: 7. CDR3 region: CASSVGGAGRETQYF. CDR3 DNA sequence: TGTGCCAGCAGCGTAGGGGGAGCGGGGCGGGAGACCCAGTACTTC.

Details on this clone: The same CDR3 can be traced to other DNA sequences in this sample. V and J are TRBV9 and TRBJ1-2; no definite D call. Trimming removed 0 bases from V and 2 bases from J, with 5 bases in between. Germline-derived CDR1 and CDR2 are SGDLS and YYNGEE. The CDR3 length is 13 residues. This CDR3 reads CASSVGENYGYTF. CDR3 DNA: TGTGCCAGCAGCGTAGGAGAAAACTATGGCTACACCTTC.

The CDR3 sequence is CASSSQPGLAGGRGELFF. The CDR3 DNA sequence: TGTGCCAGCAGCTCTCAACCCGGACTAGCGGGGGGGCGCGGGGAGCTGTTTTTT. The chain combines TRBV7-3 with TRBJ2-2, with 15 bases matching TRBD2. CDR3 length: 18 amino acids. Germline V gene data show CDR1 as SGHTA and CDR2 as FQGTGA. J lost 7 bases, V lost 4 bases, and 10 bases had no gene match.

The genes are TRBV5-1 and TRBJ1-2; 8 nucleotides agree with TRBD1. Trimming took 3 bases from V and 0 from J; bases not matched to a gene: 4. Germline values: CDR1 SGHRS, CDR2 YFSETQ. This CDR3 comprises 15 residues. The CDR3 DNA is TGCGCCAGCAGCTCTGGACAGGGAACTAACTATGGCTACACCTTC. This gives the protein CASSSGQGTNYGYTF.